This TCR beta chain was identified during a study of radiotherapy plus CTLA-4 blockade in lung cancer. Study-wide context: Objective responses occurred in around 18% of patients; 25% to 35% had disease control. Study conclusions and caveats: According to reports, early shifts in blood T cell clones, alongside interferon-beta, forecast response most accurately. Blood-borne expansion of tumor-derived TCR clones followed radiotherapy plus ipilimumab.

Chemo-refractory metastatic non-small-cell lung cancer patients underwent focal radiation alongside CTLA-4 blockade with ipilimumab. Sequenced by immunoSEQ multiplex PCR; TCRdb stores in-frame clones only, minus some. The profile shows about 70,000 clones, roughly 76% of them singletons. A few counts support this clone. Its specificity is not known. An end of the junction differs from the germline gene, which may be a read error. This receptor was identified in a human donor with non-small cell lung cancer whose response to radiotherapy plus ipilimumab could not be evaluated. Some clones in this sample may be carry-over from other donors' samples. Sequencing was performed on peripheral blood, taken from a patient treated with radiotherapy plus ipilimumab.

The CDR3 region is CASSLAHITGDYTF. DNA for the CDR3: TGTGCCAGCAGCCTAGCTCACATCACGGGGGACTACACCTTC. This sequence joins TRBV7-9 and TRBJ1-2, with a possible D match to TRBD1 (5 bases). CDR3 length: 14 amino acids. The V gene's germline CDR1 is SEHNR and CDR2 FQNEAQ (reference sequence).